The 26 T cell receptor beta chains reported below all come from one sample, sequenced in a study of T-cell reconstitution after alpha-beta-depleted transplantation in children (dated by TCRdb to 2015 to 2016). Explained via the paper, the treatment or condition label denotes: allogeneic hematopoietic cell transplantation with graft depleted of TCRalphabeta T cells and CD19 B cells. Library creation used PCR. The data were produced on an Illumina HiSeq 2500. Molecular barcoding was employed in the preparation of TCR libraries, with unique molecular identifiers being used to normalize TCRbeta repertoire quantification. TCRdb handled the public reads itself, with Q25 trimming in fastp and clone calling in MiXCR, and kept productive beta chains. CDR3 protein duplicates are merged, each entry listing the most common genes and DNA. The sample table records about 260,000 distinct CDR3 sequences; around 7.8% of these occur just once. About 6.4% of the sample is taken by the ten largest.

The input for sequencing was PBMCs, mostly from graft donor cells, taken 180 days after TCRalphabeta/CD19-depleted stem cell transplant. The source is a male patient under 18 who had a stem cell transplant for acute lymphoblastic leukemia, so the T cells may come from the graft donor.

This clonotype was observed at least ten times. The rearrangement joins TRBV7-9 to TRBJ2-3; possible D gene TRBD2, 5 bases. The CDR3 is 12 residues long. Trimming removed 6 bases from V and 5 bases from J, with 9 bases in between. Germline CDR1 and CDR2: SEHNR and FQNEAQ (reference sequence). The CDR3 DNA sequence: TGTGCCAGCAGGGGAAGCGGAGATACGCAGTATTTT. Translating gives CASRGSGDTQYF. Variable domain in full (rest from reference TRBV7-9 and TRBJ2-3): DTGVSQNPRHKITKRGQNVTFRCDPISEHNRLYWYRQTLGQGPEFLTYFQNEAQLEKSRLLSDRFSAERPKGSFSTLEIQRTEQGDSAMYLCASRGSGDTQYFGPGTRLTVL.

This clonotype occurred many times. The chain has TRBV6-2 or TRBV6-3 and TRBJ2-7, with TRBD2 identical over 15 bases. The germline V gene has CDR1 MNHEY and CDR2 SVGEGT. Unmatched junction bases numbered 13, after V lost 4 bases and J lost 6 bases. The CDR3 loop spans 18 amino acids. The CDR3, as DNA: TGTGCCAGCAGTTCAACGACCCCCTGGACTAGCGGGAGGGGCGAGCAGTACTTC. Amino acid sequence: CASSSTTPWTSGRGEQYF.

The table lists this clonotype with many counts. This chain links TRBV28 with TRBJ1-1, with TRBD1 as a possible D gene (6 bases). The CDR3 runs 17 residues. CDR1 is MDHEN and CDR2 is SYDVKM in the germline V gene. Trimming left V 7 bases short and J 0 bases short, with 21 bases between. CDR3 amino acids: CASTMGGGRSLNTEAFF. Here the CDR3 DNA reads TGTGCCAGCACCATGGGGGGGGGGCGCAGCCTGAACACTGAAGCTTTCTTT.

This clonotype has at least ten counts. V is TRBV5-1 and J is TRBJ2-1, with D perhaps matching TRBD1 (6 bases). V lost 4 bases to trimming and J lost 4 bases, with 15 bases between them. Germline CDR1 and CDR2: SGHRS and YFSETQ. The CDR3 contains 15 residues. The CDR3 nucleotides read TGCGCCAGCAGCCCACAGGGCCCGGGGTACAATGAGCAGTTCTTC. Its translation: CASSPQGPGYNEQFF.

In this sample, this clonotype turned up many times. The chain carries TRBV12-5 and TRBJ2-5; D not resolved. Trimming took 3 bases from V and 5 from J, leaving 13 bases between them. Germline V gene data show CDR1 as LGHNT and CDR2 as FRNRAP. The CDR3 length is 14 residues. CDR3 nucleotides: TGTGCTAGTGGTTTAGGACCGCCTCGGGAGACCCAGTACTTC. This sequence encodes CASGLGPPRETQYF.

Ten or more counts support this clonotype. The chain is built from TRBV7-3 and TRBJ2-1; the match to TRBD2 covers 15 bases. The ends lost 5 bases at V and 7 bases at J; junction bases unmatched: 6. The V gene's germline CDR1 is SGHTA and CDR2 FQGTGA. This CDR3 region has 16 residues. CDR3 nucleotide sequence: TGTGCCAGCAGCCCAGGACTAGCGGGAGGGAGAAATGAGCAGTTCTTC. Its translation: CASSPGLAGGRNEQFF.

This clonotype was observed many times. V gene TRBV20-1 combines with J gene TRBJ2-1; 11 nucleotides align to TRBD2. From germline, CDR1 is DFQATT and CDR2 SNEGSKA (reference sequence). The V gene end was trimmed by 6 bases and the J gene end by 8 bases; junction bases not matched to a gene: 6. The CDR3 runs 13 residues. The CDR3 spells CSARLAGWYEQFF. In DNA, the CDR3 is TGCAGTGCCAGACTAGCGGGATGGTATGAGCAGTTCTTC.

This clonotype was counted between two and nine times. CDR3 region: CASSLTLRLAGEQDNEQFF. The CDR3 DNA is TGTGCCAGCAGTTTAACCCTGCGACTAGCGGGGGAACAAGACAATGAGCAGTTCTTC. This rearrangement joins TRBV12-3 or TRBV12-4 to TRBJ2-1, with TRBD2 matching over 12 bases. The ends lost 2 bases at V and 5 bases at J; junction bases unmatched: 13. The CDR3 runs 19 residues.

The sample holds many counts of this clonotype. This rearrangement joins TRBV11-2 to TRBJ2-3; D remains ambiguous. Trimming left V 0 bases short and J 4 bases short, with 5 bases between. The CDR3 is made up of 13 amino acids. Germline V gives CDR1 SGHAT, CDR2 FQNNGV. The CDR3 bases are TGTGCCAGCAGCTTAGATCAGCCAGATACGCAGTATTTT. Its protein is CASSLDQPDTQYF.

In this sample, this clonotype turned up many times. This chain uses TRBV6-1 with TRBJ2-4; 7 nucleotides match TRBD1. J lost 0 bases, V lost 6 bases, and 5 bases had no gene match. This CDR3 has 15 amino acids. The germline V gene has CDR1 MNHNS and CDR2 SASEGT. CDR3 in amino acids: CASSRDSIAKNIQYF. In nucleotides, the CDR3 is TGTGCCAGCAGCCGGGACAGCATAGCCAAAAACATTCAGTACTTC.

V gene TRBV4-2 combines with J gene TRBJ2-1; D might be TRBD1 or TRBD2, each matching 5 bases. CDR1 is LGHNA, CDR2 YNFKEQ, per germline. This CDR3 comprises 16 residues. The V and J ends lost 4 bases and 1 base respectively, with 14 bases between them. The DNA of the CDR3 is TGTGCCAGCAGCCCGGGGCCATCCGGGTCCTACAATGAGCAGTTCTTC. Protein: CASSPGPSGSYNEQFF.

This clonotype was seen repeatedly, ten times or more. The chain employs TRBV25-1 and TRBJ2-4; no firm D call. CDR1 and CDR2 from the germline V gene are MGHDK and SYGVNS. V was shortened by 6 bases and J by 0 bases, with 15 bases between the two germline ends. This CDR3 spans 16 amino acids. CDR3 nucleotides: TGTGCCAGCAGCGAAGGTGGCCGTATAGCCAAAAACATTCAGTACTTC. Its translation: CASSEGGRIAKNIQYF.

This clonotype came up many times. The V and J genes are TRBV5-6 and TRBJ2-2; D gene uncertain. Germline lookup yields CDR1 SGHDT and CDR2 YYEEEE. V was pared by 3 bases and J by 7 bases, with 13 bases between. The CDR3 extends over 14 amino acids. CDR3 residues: CASSSDTLGGELFF. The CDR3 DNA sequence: TGTGCCAGCAGCTCAGATACCTTGGGCGGGGAGCTGTTTTTT.

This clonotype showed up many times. The CDR3 is CASSFDNSGRPKLYGYTF. The CDR3, as DNA: TGTGCCAGCAGTTTCGATAACAGCGGAAGACCAAAACTTTATGGCTACACCTTC. V is TRBV12-3 or TRBV12-4 and J is TRBJ1-2; D remains unclear. The CDR3 contains 18 residues. The V end was cut by 3 bases, the J end by 5 bases, with 25 bases between.

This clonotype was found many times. CDR3 nucleotides: TGCAGTGCCCCATCCGGGACTAGCGGGATCTACGAGCAGTACTTC. Its protein is CSAPSGTSGIYEQYF. The rearrangement links TRBV20-1 to TRBJ2-7; 13 bases line up with TRBD2. The CDR3 is made up of 15 amino acids. Trimming took 6 bases from V and 3 from J; bases not matched to a gene: 8. The germline CDR1 and CDR2 sequences are DFQATT and SNEGSKA (reference sequence).

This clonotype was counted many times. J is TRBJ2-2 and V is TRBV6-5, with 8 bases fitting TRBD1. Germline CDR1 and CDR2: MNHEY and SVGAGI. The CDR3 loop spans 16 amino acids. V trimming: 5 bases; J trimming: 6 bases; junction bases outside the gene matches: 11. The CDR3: CASSRDRTGKAGELFF. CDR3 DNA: TGTGCCAGCAGTCGTGACAGGACAGGGAAGGCCGGGGAGCTGTTTTTT.

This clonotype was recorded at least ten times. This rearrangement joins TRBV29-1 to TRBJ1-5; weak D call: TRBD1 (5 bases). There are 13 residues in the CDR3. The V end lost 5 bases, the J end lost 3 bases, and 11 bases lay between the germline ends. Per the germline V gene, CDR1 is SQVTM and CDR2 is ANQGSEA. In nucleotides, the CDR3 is TGCAGCGTTTCGGGGGAAAACAATCAGCCCCAGCATTTT. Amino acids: CSVSGENNQPQHF.

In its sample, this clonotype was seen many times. CDR3: CASSQGLSYEQYF. Written as DNA, the CDR3 is TGTGCCAGCAGCCAGGGACTCAGCTACGAGCAGTACTTC. V and J are TRBV3-1 and TRBJ2-7; D might be TRBD2 (6 bases). This CDR3 contains 13 residues. V was clipped by 3 bases and J by 3 bases, with 9 bases between them. The germline V gene has CDR1 LGHDT and CDR2 YNNKEL (reference sequence).

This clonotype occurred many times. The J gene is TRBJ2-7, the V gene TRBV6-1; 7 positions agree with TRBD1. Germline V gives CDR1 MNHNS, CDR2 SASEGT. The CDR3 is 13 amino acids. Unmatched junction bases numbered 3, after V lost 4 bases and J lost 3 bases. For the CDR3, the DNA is TGTGCCAGCAGTGGGACAGGTTACTACGAGCAGTACTTC. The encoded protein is CASSGTGYYEQYF.

CDR3 loop: CASRLAGVGYNEQFF. The CDR3 nucleotides are TGTGCCAGCAGACTAGCGGGAGTAGGGTACAATGAGCAGTTCTTC. The chain has TRBV12-3 or TRBV12-4 and TRBJ2-1, with 11 bases identical to TRBD2. The V and J ends lost 6 bases and 4 bases, in that order; junction bases with no gene match: 5. The CDR3 runs 15 residues.

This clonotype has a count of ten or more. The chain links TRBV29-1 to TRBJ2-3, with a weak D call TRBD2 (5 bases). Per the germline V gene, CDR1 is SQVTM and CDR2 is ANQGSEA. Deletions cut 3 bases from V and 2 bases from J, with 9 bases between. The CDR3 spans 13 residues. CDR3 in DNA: TGCAGCGTTGACCGGGGTCTCACAGATACGCAGTATTTT. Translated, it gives CSVDRGLTDTQYF.

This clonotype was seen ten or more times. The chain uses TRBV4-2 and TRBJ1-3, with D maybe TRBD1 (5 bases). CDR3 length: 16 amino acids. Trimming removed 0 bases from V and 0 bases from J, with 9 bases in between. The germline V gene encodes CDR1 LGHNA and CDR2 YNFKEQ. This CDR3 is CASSQDRGSSGNTIYF. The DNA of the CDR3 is TGTGCCAGCAGCCAAGATCGGGGCAGCTCTGGAAACACCATATATTTT.

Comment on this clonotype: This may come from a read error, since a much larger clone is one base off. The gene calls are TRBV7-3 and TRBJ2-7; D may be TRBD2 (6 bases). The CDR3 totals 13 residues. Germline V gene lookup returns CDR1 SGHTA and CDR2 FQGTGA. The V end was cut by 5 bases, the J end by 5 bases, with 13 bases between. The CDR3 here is CASSRTNRDEQYF. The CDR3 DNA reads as TGTGCCAGCAGCCGGACTAATCGCGACGAGCAGTACTTC.

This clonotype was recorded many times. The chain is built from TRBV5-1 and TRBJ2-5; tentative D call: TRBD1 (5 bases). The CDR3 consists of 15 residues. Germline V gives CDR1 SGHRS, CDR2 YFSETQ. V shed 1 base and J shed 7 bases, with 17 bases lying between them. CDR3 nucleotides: TGCGCCAGCAGCTTGATGGAGCTTAACAGGAGGACCCAGTACTTC. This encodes CASSLMELNRRTQYF.

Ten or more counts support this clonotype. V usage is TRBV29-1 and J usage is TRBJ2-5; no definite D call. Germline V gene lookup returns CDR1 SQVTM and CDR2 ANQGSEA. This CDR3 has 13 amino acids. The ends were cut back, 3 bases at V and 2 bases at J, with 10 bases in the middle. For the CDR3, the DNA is TGCAGCGTTGATCGACCTAGTCAAGAGACCCAGTACTTC. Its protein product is CSVDRPSQETQYF.

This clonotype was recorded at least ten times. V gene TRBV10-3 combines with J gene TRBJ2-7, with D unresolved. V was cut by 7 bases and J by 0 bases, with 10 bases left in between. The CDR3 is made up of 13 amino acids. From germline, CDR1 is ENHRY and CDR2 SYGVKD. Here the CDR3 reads CAIKGLSSYEQYF. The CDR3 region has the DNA TGTGCCATCAAAGGTCTAAGCTCCTACGAGCAGTACTTC.